Following are 23 T cell receptor beta chains from one sample sequenced in a study of blood T cell repertoires in COVID-19 (dated by TCRdb to the early 2020s). Library prep was done by the immunoSEQ multiplex PCR assay. TCRdb obtained this table from immuneACCESS and retained in-frame rearrangements with V and J assigned. These tables miss some clones; where compared with another copy, unresolved V genes account for less than half of the shortfall, and the remainder is unexplained. A total of more than 150,000 clones appear in this sample, about 86% of them only once. The leading ten clones occupy about 0.96% of the sample. Input material: peripheral blood. These receptors all stem from a woman aged 18-29 years who had recovered from COVID-19.

V is TRBV7-2 and J is TRBJ1-1; unclear D gene. V lost 5 bases and J lost 2, with 15 bases in between. Germline V gene sequence: CDR1 SGHTA, CDR2 FQGNSA. This CDR3 region has 15 residues. CDR3 bases: TGTGCCAGCAGCGCATGGGAGCGCCCAAACACTGAAGCTTTCTTT. It codes for CASSAWERPNTEAFF.

The genes are TRBV30 and TRBJ2-1; D is ambiguous. This CDR3 comprises 13 residues. Trimming cost V 3 bases and J 0 bases, with 6 bases left between them. Germline loops: CDR1 GTSNPN, CDR2 SVGIG (reference sequence). The CDR3 protein is CAWRRSSYNEQFF. The CDR3 DNA reads TGTGCCTGGAGGCGTAGCTCCTACAATGAGCAGTTCTTC.

The chain employs TRBV27 and TRBJ2-1, with 11 bases fitting TRBD2. Unmatched junction bases numbered 4, after V lost 6 bases and J lost 6 bases. Germline V gene lookup returns CDR1 MNHEY and CDR2 SMNVEV (reference sequence). This CDR3 is built from 14 residues. The CDR3 sequence is CASRLAGGPNEQFF. The CDR3, as DNA: TGTGCCAGCAGGTTAGCGGGAGGGCCCAATGAGCAGTTCTTC.

The chain is built from TRBV19 and TRBJ2-3; a possible D gene is TRBD2 (5 bases). Trimming took off 9 bases at V and 0 bases at J, with 16 bases between the two ends. Germline V gene lookup returns CDR1 LNHDA and CDR2 SQIVND (reference sequence). CDR3 length: 15 amino acids. This chain's CDR3 is CASRSSGSSTDTQYF. For the CDR3, the DNA is TGTGCCAGCCGATCCTCGGGGTCTAGCACAGATACGCAGTATTTT.

V gene TRBV5-1 combines with J gene TRBJ2-5, with TRBD2 matching over 7 bases. V lost 3 bases to trimming and J lost 7 bases; unmatched junction nucleotides: 12. Germline V CDR1 and CDR2: SGHRS, YFSETQ. The CDR3 has 15 residues. CDR3 amino acids: CASSSSSGLAGTQYF. The CDR3, as DNA: TGCGCCAGCAGCTCTTCTAGCGGCCTCGCCGGGACCCAGTACTTC. Together with reference TRBV5-1 and TRBJ2-5, the CDR3 gives the full variable domain: KAGVTQTPRYLIKTRGQQVTLSCSPISGHRSVSWYQQTPGQGLQFLFEYFSETQRNKGNFPGRFSGRQFSNSRSEMNVSTLELGDSALYLCASSSSSGLAGTQYFGPGTRLLVL.

The chain has TRBV7-3 and TRBJ2-1; possible D gene TRBD1, 5 bases. V lost 1 base and J lost 5, with 9 bases in between. CDR3 length: 14 residues. Germline assignment: CDR1 SGHTA and CDR2 FQGTGA. The CDR3 protein is CASSLIGANNEQFF. The DNA of the CDR3 is TGTGCCAGCAGCTTAATAGGGGCTAACAATGAGCAGTTCTTC.

The sample holds one count of this clone. The V gene is TRBV6-5, the J gene TRBJ2-2, with TRBD2 identical over 10 bases. Per the germline V gene, CDR1 is MNHEY and CDR2 is SVGAGI. V trimming: 4 bases; J trimming: 7 bases; junction bases outside the gene matches: 6. The CDR3 runs to 15 residues. The CDR3 DNA reads TGTGCCAGCAGTTTAAAGCGGGGGGGAGACGGGGAGCTGTTTTTT. This translates into CASSLKRGGDGELFF.

The rearrangement links TRBV18 to TRBJ1-5, with D maybe TRBD1 (6 bases). This CDR3 is 13 amino acids long. V lost 5 bases and J 4 bases, leaving 9 bases between the germline ends. The germline gives CDR1 KGHSH, CDR2 LQKENI. The CDR3 DNA sequence: TGTGCCAGCTCAGGGGGCGTAAATCAGCCCCAGCATTTT. Amino acids: CASSGGVNQPQHF.

The CDR3 is CASSLRGQGAYDTQYF. CDR3 DNA: TGTGCCAGCAGCCTTCGCGGACAGGGGGCATATGATACGCAGTATTTT. This rearrangement joins TRBV5-4 to TRBJ2-3; 11 positions agree with TRBD1. Germline CDR1 is SGHNT and CDR2 is YYREEE (reference sequence). The CDR3 is 16 residues long. J lost 6 bases, V lost 4 bases, and 10 bases had no gene match.

The chain couples TRBV14 to TRBJ1-4; D remains unclear. In germline, CDR1 is SGHDN, CDR2 FVKESK. The CDR3 is 15 amino acids. Trimming removed 1 base from V and 8 bases from J, with 14 bases in between. Here the CDR3 DNA reads TGTGCCAGCAGCCAAGTTGTGGGCGCGGGGGAAAAACTGTTTTTT. It encodes CASSQVVGAGEKLFF.

The V and J genes are TRBV6-5 and TRBJ2-1, with 12 bases matching TRBD2. The V and J ends lost 5 bases and 2 bases, in that order; junction bases with no gene match: 1. The CDR3 covers 15 residues. Germline values: CDR1 MNHEY, CDR2 SVGAGI. The CDR3 region has the DNA TGTGCCAGCAGTCCTAGCGGGAGGGCCTACAATGAGCAGTTCTTC. Its translation: CASSPSGRAYNEQFF.

The chain couples TRBV15 to TRBJ1-3; tentative D call: TRBD1 (6 bases). V was clipped by 5 bases and J by 0 bases, with 17 bases between them. Germline values: CDR1 LNHNV, CDR2 YYDKDF (reference sequence). CDR3 size: 17 residues. The CDR3 bases are TGTGCCACCAGCCCCCAGCCACAGGGCTACTCTGGAAACACCATATATTTT. It codes for CATSPQPQGYSGNTIYF.

The rearrangement uses TRBV18 and TRBJ1-4; 7 nucleotides match TRBD1. The CDR3 covers 13 residues. V lost 6 bases, J lost 9 bases, and 7 bases stayed unmatched. Per the germline V gene, CDR1 is KGHSH and CDR2 is LQKENI. The CDR3 bases are TGTGCCAGCTCGCCCTACAGGGGTCAAAAACTGTTTTTT. As protein: CASSPYRGQKLFF.

V gene TRBV11-2 combines with J gene TRBJ2-3; D unresolved. The length of the CDR3 is 14 residues. Germline CDR1 and CDR2: SGHAT and FQNNGV. Between the trimmed V and J ends, which lost 10 bases and 0 bases, there was a span of 14 bases. The chain's CDR3 is CATTGATSTDTQYF. Here the CDR3 DNA reads TGTGCCACCACTGGCGCGACTAGCACAGATACGCAGTATTTT.

The chain employs TRBV5-3 and TRBJ2-5; 14 bases are shared with TRBD2. TRBV5-3 is labeled an ORF, and its function is uncertain. V trimming: 2 bases; J trimming: 2 bases; junction bases outside the gene matches: 8. The CDR3 is made up of 18 amino acids. The CDR3: CARSFLTSGGDYQETQYF. The CDR3 coding sequence is TGTGCCAGAAGCTTTTTGACTAGCGGGGGGGACTATCAAGAGACCCAGTACTTC.

The rearrangement joins TRBV3-1 (or the pseudogene TRBV3-2) to TRBJ2-1, with 8 bases aligning to TRBD2. This CDR3 is 15 amino acids long. CDR1 and CDR2 from the germline V gene are LGHDT and YNNKEL (reference sequence). Unmatched junction bases numbered 1, after V lost 3 bases and J lost 0 bases. Here the CDR3 reads CASSQSGSSYNEQFF. Written as DNA, the CDR3 is TGTGCCAGCAGCCAGAGCGGGAGCTCCTACAATGAGCAGTTCTTC.

V gene TRBV2 combines with J gene TRBJ1-2; the D is unclear. The germline gives CDR1 SNHLY, CDR2 FYNNEI. The CDR3 runs to 14 residues. Trimming shortened V by 11 bases and J by 1 base, and 17 bases separated the two germline ends. CDR3 in DNA: TGTGCCGGACGGAGGGCGGGCGGTAACTATGGCTACACCTTC. Its translation: CAGRRAGGNYGYTF.

The chain recombines TRBV5-1 with TRBJ2-5; TRBD2 matches at 16 bases. The CDR3 has 17 amino acids. V dropped 4 bases and J dropped 5; count of bases not matched to a gene: 8. CDR1 SGHRS and CDR2 YFSETQ come from the germline V gene. The chain's CDR3 is CASSRSGLAGGRETQYF. In DNA, the CDR3 is TGCGCCAGCAGCCGTTCGGGACTAGCGGGGGGGCGGGAGACCCAGTACTTC.

The chain uses TRBV6-5 and TRBJ2-1; TRBD2 matches 8 bases. The J segment lost 5 bases and the V segment lost 5 bases, leaving 8 bases of the junction unmatched. This CDR3 has 15 amino acids. Germline V gives CDR1 MNHEY, CDR2 SVGAGI. The CDR3 sequence is CASSTGTRRDNEQFF. As DNA, the CDR3 is TGTGCCAGCAGTACCGGGACTAGGAGGGACAATGAGCAGTTCTTC.

The chain joins TRBV29-1 to TRBJ2-3; perhaps TRBD1 as D (6 bases). The germline V gene has CDR1 SQVTM and CDR2 ANQGSEA. This CDR3 is 13 amino acids long. The V and J ends lost 7 bases and 0 bases respectively, with 11 bases between them. As DNA, the CDR3 is TGCAGCGCCAGCGGACAGAGCACAGATACGCAGTATTTT. Residues: CSASGQSTDTQYF.

This sequence joins TRBV28 and TRBJ2-1; 8 bases are shared with TRBD2. Trimming at V came to 2 bases and at J to 2 bases, leaving 5 bases not matched to a gene. This CDR3 spans 16 amino acids. In germline, CDR1 is MDHEN, CDR2 SYDVKM. The DNA of the CDR3 is TGTGCCAGCAGTTTAGCTAGCGGGCGGACCTACAATGAGCAGTTCTTC. Protein: CASSLASGRTYNEQFF. The full variable domain, with the rest looked up from reference TRBV28 and TRBJ2-1, is DVKVTQSSRYLVKRTGEKVFLECVQDMDHENMFWYRQDPGLGLRLIYFSYDVKMKEKGDIPEGYSVSREKKERFSLILESASTNQTSMYLCASSLASGRTYNEQFFGPGTRLTVL.

This chain joins TRBV27 and TRBJ1-6; D gene unclear. The V gene lost 5 bases and the J gene lost 7 bases, with 6 bases spanning the gap. This CDR3 is built from 12 residues. Germline CDR1 and CDR2: MNHEY and SMNVEV (reference sequence). The CDR3 is CASSRGNSPLHF. In DNA, the CDR3 is TGTGCCAGCAGTCGAGGGAATTCACCCCTCCACTTT.

V is TRBV4-2 and J is TRBJ2-2; perhaps TRBD2 as D (6 bases). Trimming took 3 bases from V and 6 from J, leaving 17 bases between them. The CDR3 runs to 16 residues. Germline V gene lookup returns CDR1 LGHNA and CDR2 YNFKEQ. CDR3 DNA sequence: TGTGCCAGCAGCCAGGGGGGACGGGAGTGGTCCGGGGAGCTGTTTTTT. Protein product: CASSQGGREWSGELFF.